This T cell receptor beta chain appears in the sequencing data of a study of T-cell memory formation after mild COVID-19. Background on the study: There were largely donor-specific TCR clusters. Study outcomes and limitations: Contracting clones, day 15 to 85, had balanced CD4/CD8, and later expanders favored CD4+.

V lost 0 bases and J lost 7, with 11 bases in between. CDR3 size: 14 residues. The germline V gene encodes CDR1 SGDLS and CDR2 YYNGEE. This clonotype was observed a few times. Its target is not known. TCR alpha and TCR beta cDNA libraries carrying sample barcodes and UMIs were produced by 5'RACE using constant-segment primers. TCRdb processed the 5' RACE reads anew with MiXCR; each CDR3 protein has one entry. The sample holds roughly 610,000 distinct CDR3 sequences; around a sixth are singletons and the top ten take around 8.1%. The receptor was isolated from an adult woman who had mild COVID-19 (a few samples of this study predate the infection). Cell type and time point are not known. The specimen was PBMCs or a T cell subset sorted from them (not recorded which). The chain employs TRBV9 and TRBJ2-1, with D uncertain. The CDR3 here is CASSVGLLVNEQFF. CDR3 bases: TGTGCCAGCAGCGTAGGGTTACTTGTAAATGAGCAGTTCTTC.